This T cell receptor (beta chain) emerged from a study of OX40 agonist ivuxolimab in advanced cancers. Assay used: immunoSEQ multiplex PCR; TCRdb lists only in-frame clones, some missing. The data show about 66,000 clones, approximately 78% seen once. Study-wide results and caveats: CD8+ T cells were the subset that, on average, had more expanded clones than CD4+. The CD4+ and CD8+ T cells in the blood had expanded clonally by week 6 at 0.1 to 3.0 mg/kg.

To note about this clone: Its antigen remains unknown.

V was trimmed by 1 base and J by 3 bases, leaving 12 bases between them. CDR3 length: 15 amino acids. CDR1 is MGHRA and CDR2 is YSYEKL in the germline V gene. Sequenced material: CD4+ or CD8+ T cells sorted from blood, taken in a trial of the OX40 agonist ivuxolimab. This clonotype originated in an adult with an advanced solid tumor such as melanoma, head and neck, liver or kidney cancer. The V and J genes are TRBV4-1 and TRBJ2-5; D is unclear. The CDR3 DNA reads TGCGCCAGCAGCCAAGGACTGGGTCCCGAAGAGACCCAGTACTTC. Its translation is CASSQGLGPEETQYF.